This T cell receptor beta chain was identified in a study of T-cell reconstitution after alpha-beta-depleted transplantation in children. A TCRbeta library incorporating unique molecular identifiers was prepared. Each CDR3 protein is one row after TCRdb ran MiXCR on the PCR reads. Among 100,000 or so distinct CDR3 sequences listed, around 7.8% were seen once. Study outcomes and limitations: After one year, T-cell counts and TCRbeta diversity mostly came from new T cells.

In the case of this clonotype: The antigen remains unidentified.

This TCR derives from a boy between 2 and 15 years old with acute lymphoblastic leukemia, due to receive a stem cell transplant. This sample comprised PBMCs, obtained before TCRalphabeta/CD19-depleted stem cell transplant.

The CDR3 protein is CSARDRDDNEQFF. In nucleotides, the CDR3 is TGCAGTGCTAGGGACAGGGATGACAATGAGCAGTTCTTC. This rearrangement joins TRBV20-1 to TRBJ2-1, with 8 bases aligning to TRBD1. The junction had 3 bases not matched to a gene; V was cut back by 3 bases and J by 5 bases. CDR1 and CDR2 from the germline V gene are DFQATT and SNEGSKA (reference sequence). The CDR3 extends over 13 amino acids.